This entry lists 13 T cell receptor beta chains sequenced from one sample in a study of post-analysis software for immune sequencing data (dated by TCRdb to about 2015). What the research found in general, with its limitations: Roughly 5 TRBV segments, including TRBV5-6, TRBV5-1 and TRBV20-1, were significantly more frequent in patients than controls.

Libraries came from PCR. The sequencer listed for this sample is Illumina HiSeq 2500. To reduce PCR and sequencing biases, unique molecular identifiers were built into the TCR beta cDNA libraries. TCRdb redid the processing of the public reads, applying fastp at Q25 and MiXCR, and retained in-frame beta chains. Identical CDR3 proteins give one entry, which carries the most common genes and DNA. Recorded for this sample are 350,000 to 450,000 distinct CDR3 sequences; over 30% of them occurred a single time. The top ten clones comprise around 8% of the sample. For these receptors, no antigen is known. The sample comprised blood. The receptors stem from a girl aged 2 to 10 with multiple sclerosis.

The rearrangement links TRBV6-2 or TRBV6-3 to TRBJ1-5; the match to TRBD1 covers 7 bases. CDR3 size: 15 residues. From germline, CDR1 is MNHEY and CDR2 SVGEGT. With V trimmed by 3 bases and J by 2 bases, 4 bases remained unmatched. DNA for the CDR3: TGTGCCAGCAGTTATGGGGACAGACGCAATCAGCCCCAGCATTTT. The encoded protein is CASSYGDRRNQPQHF.

The J gene is TRBJ2-7, the V gene TRBV29-1, with no clear D. From germline, CDR1 is SQVTM and CDR2 ANQGSEA. V shed 3 bases and J shed 3 bases, with 6 bases lying between them. The length of the CDR3 is 11 residues. The CDR3 coding sequence is TGCAGCGTTGACGAGGACTACGAGCAGTACTTC. This sequence encodes CSVDEDYEQYF.

The rearrangement joins TRBV6-2 or TRBV6-3 to TRBJ2-6; no reliable D call. The V gene's germline CDR1 is MNHEY and CDR2 SVGEGT. CDR3 size: 15 residues. Trimming removed 3 bases at V and 0 bases at J, with 6 bases between. In DNA, the CDR3 is TGTGCCAGCAGTTATGGCAACTCTGGGGCCAACGTCCTGACTTTC. Protein: CASSYGNSGANVLTF.

The table lists this clonotype with a few counts. The DNA of the CDR3 is TGTGCCAGCAGTCGGGACGGGTCAAACTACGAGCAGTACTTC. Translation gives CASSRDGSNYEQYF. The chain uses TRBV5-5 and TRBJ2-7; D tentatively reads TRBD1 or TRBD2 (5 bases each). CDR1 and CDR2 (germline): SGHKS, YYEKEE (reference sequence). The CDR3 totals 14 residues. V lost 5 bases and J lost 3, with 15 bases in between.

The chain links TRBV7-9 to TRBJ2-1; D is unclear. The CDR3 runs to 13 residues. V lost 1 base and J lost 11, with 12 bases in between. Per germline, CDR1 SEHNR and CDR2 FQNEAQ (reference sequence). CDR3 loop: CASSLDKADQQFF. The DNA for the CDR3 is TGTGCCAGCAGCTTAGACAAGGCGGACCAGCAGTTCTTC.

The V call is TRBV6-1, the J call TRBJ1-5, with TRBD1 matching 7 bases. The germline V gene has CDR1 MNHNS and CDR2 SASEGT. The trim removed 6 bases at V and 4 bases at J, leaving 21 bases unmatched. The CDR3 covers 19 residues. The CDR3 sequence is CASSRIIGVGEGANQPQHF. CDR3 DNA sequence: TGTGCCAGCAGCCGAATTATCGGTGTGGGGGAGGGGGCTAATCAGCCCCAGCATTTT.

This clonotype was picked up a small number of times. The V and J genes are TRBV5-1 and TRBJ1-6; maybe TRBD1 (6 bases). The CDR3 covers 15 residues. From germline, CDR1 is SGHRS and CDR2 YFSETQ. Between the trimmed V and J ends, which lost 1 base and 5 bases, there was a span of 10 bases. Written as DNA, the CDR3 is TGCGCCAGCAGCTTGCCGGGGGCCGATAATTCACCCCTCCACTTT. The encoded protein is CASSLPGADNSPLHF.

The rearrangement links TRBV4-1 to TRBJ2-1; TRBD1 matches 9 bases. Trimming took 3 bases from V and 3 from J; bases not matched to a gene: 6. This CDR3 has 16 amino acids. Germline V gene sequence: CDR1 MGHRA, CDR2 YSYEKL. The CDR3 is CASSHSPGQGYNEQFF. CDR3 nucleotide sequence: TGCGCCAGCAGCCATTCCCCGGGACAGGGCTACAATGAGCAGTTCTTC.

The chain employs TRBV28 and TRBJ2-1, with D possibly TRBD2 on 5 matching bases. V was cut by 2 bases and J by 0 bases, with 14 bases left in between. The CDR3 has 17 residues. CDR1 is MDHEN and CDR2 is SYDVKM in the germline V gene. The CDR3 coding sequence is TGTGCCAGCAGTTTAGCGGGTTCAATCAGCTCCTACAATGAGCAGTTCTTC. It codes for CASSLAGSISSYNEQFF.

This chain joins TRBV5-6 and TRBJ1-5; D is undetermined. The germline V and J ends were trimmed by 4 bases and 3 bases, with 14 bases remaining between them. The germline V gene encodes CDR1 SGHDT and CDR2 YYEEEE. The CDR3 contains 15 residues. The CDR3 DNA sequence: TGTGCCAGCAGCCGCAGGCCGCAATACAATCAGCCCCAGCATTTT. This sequence encodes CASSRRPQYNQPQHF.

This chain uses TRBV7-9 with TRBJ2-1; perhaps TRBD1 as D (5 bases). Germline V CDR1 and CDR2: SEHNR, FQNEAQ (reference sequence). The CDR3 sequence is 12 residues long. The germline V and J ends were trimmed by 3 bases and 7 bases, with 7 bases remaining between them. The CDR3 DNA follows: TGTGCCAGCAGCTTGACAGAGAATGAGCAGTTCTTC. Translation: CASSLTENEQFF.

J is TRBJ1-1 and V is TRBV7-3; 7 bases are a match to TRBD1. Unmatched junction bases numbered 8, after V lost 5 bases and J lost 11 bases. The V gene's germline CDR1 is SGHTA and CDR2 FQGTGA. This CDR3 contains 12 residues. In nucleotides, the CDR3 is TGTGCCAGCAGCCTCACACAGGGGCGGGCTTTCTTT. Amino acid sequence: CASSLTQGRAFF.

J is TRBJ1-1 and V is TRBV2; no clear D. Germline V lookup: CDR1 SNHLY, CDR2 FYNNEI. The CDR3 length is 13 residues. V lost 6 bases, J lost 1 base, and 9 bases lay in between. CDR3 coding DNA: TGTGCCAGCAGACGAGTGGGGAACACTGAAGCTTTCTTT. It codes for CASRRVGNTEAFF. Full variable domain (remainder filled in from reference TRBV2 and TRBJ1-1): EPEVTQTPSHQVTQMGQEVILRCVPISNHLYFYWYRQILGQKVEFLVSFYNNEISEKSEIFDDQFSVERPDGSNFTLKIRSTKLEDSAMYFCASRRVGNTEAFFGQGTRLTVV.